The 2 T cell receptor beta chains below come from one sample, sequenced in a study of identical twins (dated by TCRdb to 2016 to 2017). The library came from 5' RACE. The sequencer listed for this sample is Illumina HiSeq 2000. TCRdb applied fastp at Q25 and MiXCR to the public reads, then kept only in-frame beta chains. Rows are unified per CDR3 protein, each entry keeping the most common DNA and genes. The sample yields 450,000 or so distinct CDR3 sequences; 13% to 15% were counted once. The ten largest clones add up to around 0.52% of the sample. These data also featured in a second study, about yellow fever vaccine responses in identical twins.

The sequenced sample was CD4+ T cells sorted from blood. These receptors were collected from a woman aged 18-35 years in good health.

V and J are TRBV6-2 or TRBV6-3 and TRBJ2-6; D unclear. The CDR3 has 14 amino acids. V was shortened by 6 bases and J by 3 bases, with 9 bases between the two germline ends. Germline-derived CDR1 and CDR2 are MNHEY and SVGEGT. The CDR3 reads CASSPRYGANVLTF. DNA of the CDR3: TGTGCCAGCAGCCCACGATATGGGGCCAACGTCCTGACTTTC.

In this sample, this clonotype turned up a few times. The CDR3 DNA is TGTGCCAGCAGCTTAATGGGACAGCAAACTTCCTACGAGCAGTACTTC. Its protein product is CASSLMGQQTSYEQYF. The J gene is TRBJ2-7, the V gene TRBV7-8; 7 nucleotides match TRBD1. The junction had 8 bases not matched to a gene; V was cut back by 2 bases and J by 1 base. Per germline, CDR1 SGHVS and CDR2 FQNEAQ. The CDR3 spans 16 residues.